One T cell receptor (beta chain) is described in this entry. This entry is derived from a study of blood T cell repertoires in COVID-19. CDR1 and CDR2 from the germline V gene are DFQATT and SNEGSKA (reference sequence). The CDR3 runs to 13 residues. The V gene lost 3 bases and the J gene lost 4 bases, with 13 bases spanning the gap. Here immunoSEQ multiplex PCR was the method, and the copy in TCRdb shows in-frame clones only, minus some. Among 200,000 to 250,000 clones listed, 85% to 90% were seen once. The sample was peripheral blood. The chain links TRBV20-1 to TRBJ2-7; perhaps TRBD2 as D (6 bases). The receptor was derived from an older woman with acute or convalescent COVID-19. The CDR3 DNA sequence: TGCAGTGCTAGTCCCGGGGGTCGGTACGAGCAGTACTTC. This gives the protein CSASPGGRYEQYF.